This T cell receptor (beta chain) originates from a study of blood T cell repertoires in COVID-19. At the level of the study: From the United States, Italy and Spain came samples of acute and convalescent COVID-19. The analysed material was cDNA or gDNA that came from T cells, B-cell-depleted T cells, or PBMCs.

In the original workflow: Nucleated cell number was recorded as an estimate derived from reference gene primer amplification. TCRdb's table, derived via immunoSEQ multiplex PCR, lists solely in-frame clones and lacks some. V and J calls and clone size are as listed in that table; D and trimming were resolved from the DNA. Of around 24,000 clones in the sample, 65% to 90% were seen once. The J segment lost 8 bases and the V segment lost 5 bases, leaving 8 bases of the junction unmatched. CDR1 and CDR2 (germline): LNHDA, SQIVND (reference sequence). CDR3 size: 14 residues. Material for sequencing was peripheral blood. The chain combines TRBV19 with TRBJ1-3, with TRBD1 identical over 8 bases. This TCR was recovered from a woman of 80 years or more with acute or convalescent COVID-19. CDR3 protein: CASSFKTGVDTIYF. In DNA form, the CDR3 reads TGTGCCAGTAGTTTCAAGACAGGGGTGGACACCATATATTTT.